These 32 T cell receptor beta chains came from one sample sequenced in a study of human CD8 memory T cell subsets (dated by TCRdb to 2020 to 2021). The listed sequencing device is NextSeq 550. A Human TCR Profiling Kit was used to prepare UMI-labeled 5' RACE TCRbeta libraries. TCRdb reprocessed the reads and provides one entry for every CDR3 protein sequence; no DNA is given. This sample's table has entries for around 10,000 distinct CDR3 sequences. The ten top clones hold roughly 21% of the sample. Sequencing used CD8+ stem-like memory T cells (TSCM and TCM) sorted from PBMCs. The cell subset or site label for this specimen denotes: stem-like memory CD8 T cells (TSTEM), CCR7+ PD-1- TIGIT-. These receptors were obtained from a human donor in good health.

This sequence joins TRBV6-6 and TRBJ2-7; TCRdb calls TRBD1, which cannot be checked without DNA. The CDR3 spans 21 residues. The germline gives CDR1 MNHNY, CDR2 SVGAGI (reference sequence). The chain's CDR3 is CASSWVLYEAVSPSIKYEQYF.

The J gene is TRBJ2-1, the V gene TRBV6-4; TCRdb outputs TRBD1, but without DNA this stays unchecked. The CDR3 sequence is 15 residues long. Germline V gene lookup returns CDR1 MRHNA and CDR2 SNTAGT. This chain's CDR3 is CASSTGTASYNEQFF.

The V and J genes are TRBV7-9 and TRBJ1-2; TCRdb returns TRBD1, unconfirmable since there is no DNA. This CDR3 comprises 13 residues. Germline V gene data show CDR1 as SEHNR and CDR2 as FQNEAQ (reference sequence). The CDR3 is CASSSQGDYGYTF.

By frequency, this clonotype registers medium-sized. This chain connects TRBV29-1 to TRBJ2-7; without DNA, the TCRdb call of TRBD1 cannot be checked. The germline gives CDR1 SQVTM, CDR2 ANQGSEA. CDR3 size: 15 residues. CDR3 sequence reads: CSVEGLGTGDYEQYF.

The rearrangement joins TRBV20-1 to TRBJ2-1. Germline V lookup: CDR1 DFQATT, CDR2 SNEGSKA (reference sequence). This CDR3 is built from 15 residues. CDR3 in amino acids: CSARDLGSSYNEQFF.

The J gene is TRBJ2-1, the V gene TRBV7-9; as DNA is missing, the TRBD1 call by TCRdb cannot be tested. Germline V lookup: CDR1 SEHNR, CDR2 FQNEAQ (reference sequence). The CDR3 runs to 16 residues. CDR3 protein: CASSPWVEVGYNEQFF.

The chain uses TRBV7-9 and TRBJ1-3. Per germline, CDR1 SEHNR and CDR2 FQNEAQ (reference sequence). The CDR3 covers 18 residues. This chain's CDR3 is CASSPKDDTAVSGNTIYF.

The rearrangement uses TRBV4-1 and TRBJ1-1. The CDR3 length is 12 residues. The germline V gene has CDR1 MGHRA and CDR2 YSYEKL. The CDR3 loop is CASSQEGLGAFF.

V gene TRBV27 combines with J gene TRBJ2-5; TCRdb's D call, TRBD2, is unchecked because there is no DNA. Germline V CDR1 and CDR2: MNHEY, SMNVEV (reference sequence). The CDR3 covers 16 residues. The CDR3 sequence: CASTPSPGVDQETQYF.

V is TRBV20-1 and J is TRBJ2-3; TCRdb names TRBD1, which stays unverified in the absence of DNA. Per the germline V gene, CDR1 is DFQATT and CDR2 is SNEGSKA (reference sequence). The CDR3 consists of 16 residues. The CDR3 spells CSARDLGETYTDTQYF.

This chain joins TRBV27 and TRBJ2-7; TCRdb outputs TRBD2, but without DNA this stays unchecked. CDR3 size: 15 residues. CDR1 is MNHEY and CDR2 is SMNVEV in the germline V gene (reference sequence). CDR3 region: CASSLNPSLTHEQYF.

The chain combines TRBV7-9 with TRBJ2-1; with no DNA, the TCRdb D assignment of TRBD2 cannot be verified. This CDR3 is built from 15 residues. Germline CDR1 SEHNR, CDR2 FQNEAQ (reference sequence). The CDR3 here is CASSLGGLAYNEQFF. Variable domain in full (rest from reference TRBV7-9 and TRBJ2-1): DTGVSQNPRHKITKRGQNVTFRCDPISEHNRLYWYRQTLGQGPEFLTYFQNEAQLEKSRLLSDRFSAERPKGSFSTLEIQRTEQGDSAMYLCASSLGGLAYNEQFFGPGTRLTVL.

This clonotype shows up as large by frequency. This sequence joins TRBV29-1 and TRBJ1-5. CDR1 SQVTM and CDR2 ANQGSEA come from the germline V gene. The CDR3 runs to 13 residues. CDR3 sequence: CSVEGREGQPQHF.

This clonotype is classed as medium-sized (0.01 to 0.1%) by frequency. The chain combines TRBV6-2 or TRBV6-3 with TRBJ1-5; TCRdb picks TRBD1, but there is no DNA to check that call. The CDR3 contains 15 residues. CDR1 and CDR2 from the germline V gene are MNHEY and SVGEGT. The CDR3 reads CASSYGTGASQPQHF.

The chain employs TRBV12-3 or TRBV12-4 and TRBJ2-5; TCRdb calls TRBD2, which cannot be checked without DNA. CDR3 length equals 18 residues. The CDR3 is CASSLVGGLAGLQETQYF.

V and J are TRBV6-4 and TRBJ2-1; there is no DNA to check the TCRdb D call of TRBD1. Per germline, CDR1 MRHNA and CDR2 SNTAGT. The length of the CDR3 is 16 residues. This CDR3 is CASSDSGTGAGIEQFF.

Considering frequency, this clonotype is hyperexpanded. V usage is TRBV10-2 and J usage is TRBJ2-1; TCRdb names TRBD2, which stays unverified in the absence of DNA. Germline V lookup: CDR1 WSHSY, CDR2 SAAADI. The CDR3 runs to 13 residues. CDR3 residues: CASTGTSNNEQFF.

CDR3: CASSLAGTLDEQYF. The chain recombines TRBV5-6 with TRBJ2-7; checking the TCRdb D call of TRBD2 is not possible without DNA. CDR3 length: 14 residues. The germline gives CDR1 SGHDT, CDR2 YYEEEE.

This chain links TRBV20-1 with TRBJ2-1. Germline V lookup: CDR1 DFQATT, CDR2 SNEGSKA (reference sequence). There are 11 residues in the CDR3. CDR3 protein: CSASRGNEQFF.

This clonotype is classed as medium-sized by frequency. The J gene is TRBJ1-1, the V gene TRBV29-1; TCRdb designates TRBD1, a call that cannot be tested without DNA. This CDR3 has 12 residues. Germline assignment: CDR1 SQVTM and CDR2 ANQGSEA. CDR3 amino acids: CSAIGQGTEAFF.

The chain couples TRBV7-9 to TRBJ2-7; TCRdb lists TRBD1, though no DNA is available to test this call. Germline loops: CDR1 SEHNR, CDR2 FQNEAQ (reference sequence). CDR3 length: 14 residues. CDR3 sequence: CASSPVDGTYEQYF.

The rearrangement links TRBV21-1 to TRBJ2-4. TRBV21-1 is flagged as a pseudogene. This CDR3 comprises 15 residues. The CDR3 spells CASSKTDLAKNIQYF.

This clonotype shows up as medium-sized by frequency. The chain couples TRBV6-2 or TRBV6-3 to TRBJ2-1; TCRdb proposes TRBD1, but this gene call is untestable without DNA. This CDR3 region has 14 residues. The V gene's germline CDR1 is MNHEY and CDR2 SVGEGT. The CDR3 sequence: CASRQKGGYNEQFF.

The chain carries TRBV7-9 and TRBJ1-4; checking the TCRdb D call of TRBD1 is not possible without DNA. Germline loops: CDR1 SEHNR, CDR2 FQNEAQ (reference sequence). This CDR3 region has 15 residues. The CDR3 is CASSIRQGWDEKLFF.

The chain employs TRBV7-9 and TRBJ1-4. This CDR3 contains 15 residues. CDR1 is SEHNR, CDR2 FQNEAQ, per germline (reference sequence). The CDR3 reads CASSPNTATNEKLFF. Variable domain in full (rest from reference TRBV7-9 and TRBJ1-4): DTGVSQNPRHKITKRGQNVTFRCDPISEHNRLYWYRQTLGQGPEFLTYFQNEAQLEKSRLLSDRFSAERPKGSFSTLEIQRTEQGDSAMYLCASSPNTATNEKLFFGSGTQLSVL.

The CDR3 region is CASSRDRGMSGELFF. The J gene is TRBJ2-2, the V gene TRBV6-2 or TRBV6-3; TCRdb reports TRBD1, a call that lacks DNA to check it against. The CDR3 loop spans 15 amino acids. Germline V CDR1 and CDR2: MNHEY, SVGEGT.

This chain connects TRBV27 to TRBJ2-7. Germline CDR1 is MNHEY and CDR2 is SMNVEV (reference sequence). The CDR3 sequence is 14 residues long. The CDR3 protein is CASSLSRASYEQYF.

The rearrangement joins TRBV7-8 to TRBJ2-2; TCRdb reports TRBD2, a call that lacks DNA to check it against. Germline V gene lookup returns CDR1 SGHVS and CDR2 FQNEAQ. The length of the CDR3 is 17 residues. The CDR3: CASSPGLAGAYTGELFF.

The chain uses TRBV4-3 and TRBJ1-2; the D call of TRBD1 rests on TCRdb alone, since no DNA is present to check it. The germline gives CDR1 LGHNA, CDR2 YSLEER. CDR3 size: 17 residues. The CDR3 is CASSQDIGQGVNYGYTF.

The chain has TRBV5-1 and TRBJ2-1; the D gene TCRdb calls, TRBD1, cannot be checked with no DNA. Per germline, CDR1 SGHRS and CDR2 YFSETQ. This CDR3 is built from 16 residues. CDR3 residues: CASSPPGTGGVYEQFF.

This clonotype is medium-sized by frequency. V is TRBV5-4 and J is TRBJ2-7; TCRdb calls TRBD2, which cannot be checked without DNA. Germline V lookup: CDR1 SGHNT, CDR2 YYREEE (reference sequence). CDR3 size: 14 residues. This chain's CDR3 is CASSLDGPPYEQYF.

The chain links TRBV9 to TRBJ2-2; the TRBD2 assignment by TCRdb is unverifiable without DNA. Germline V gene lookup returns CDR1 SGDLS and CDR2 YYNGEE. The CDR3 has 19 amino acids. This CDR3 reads CASSVEPAGLAGIAGELFF.